This T cell receptor (beta chain) was observed in a study of Graves' ophthalmopathy and Graves' hyperthyroidism. This clonotype has more than one count but fewer than ten. Its antigen is not identified. Amplifying from RNA transcripts, the study obtained TCR beta CDR3 regions. First-round RT-PCR with HTBI primers preceded a second-round multiplex PCR. TCRdb analysed the multiplex PCR reads with MiXCR anew, one entry per CDR3 protein. The sample holds 200,000 to 250,000 distinct CDR3 sequences, about 22% seen once. Findings of the study overall: Its predictions of ophthalmopathy progression gave the model 70.59% sensitivity and 72% to 75% specificity.

Deletions cut 5 bases from V and 2 bases from J, with 7 bases between. The CDR3 is 13 amino acids. Patients were diagnosed from clinical symptoms, serum thyroxine, TRAb, thyroid ultrasound and orbital computed tomography. The chain employs TRBV12-3 or TRBV12-4 and TRBJ1-3; D is unclear. This sequence originates from a woman between 50 and 59 years old with Graves' ophthalmopathy. The material sequenced was peripheral blood. The CDR3 sequence: CASSPSAGNTIYF. Here the CDR3 DNA reads TGTGCCAGCAGTCCAAGTGCTGGAAACACCATATATTTT.